This TCR beta chain was observed in a study of T cells in Graves' hyperthyroidism and ophthalmopathy. Findings of the study overall: A model built on 13 V-J features separated ophthalmopathy from stable hyperthyroidism.

Amplification targeted TCR beta CDR3 regions from RNA transcripts. The HTBI set primed first-round TCR CDR3 RT-PCR. TCRdb processed the multiplex PCR reads anew with MiXCR; each CDR3 protein has one entry. Of hundreds of thousands of distinct CDR3 sequences listed, approximately 13% are singletons. Disease duration under 2 months; hyperthyroidism patients were aged 18 to 65. Fresh peripheral blood, roughly 9.8 ml of it, supplied the PBMCs. This clonotype was picked up a small number of times. Antigen unknown. The germline V gene has CDR1 KGHSY and CDR2 FQNENV. Deletions cut 7 bases from V and 10 bases from J, with 14 bases between. This CDR3 is 12 amino acids long.

The J gene is TRBJ2-1, the V gene TRBV16, with a weak D call TRBD1 (6 bases). Sequenced: blood. The source is a woman aged 25 to 39 with Graves' hyperthyroidism that later progressed to Graves' ophthalmopathy. CDR3 DNA: TGTGCCAGCAACTCGGACAGCATGGAGCAGTTCTTC. Its protein product is CASNSDSMEQFF.